This T cell receptor beta chain was recovered during a study of human T cells and chemical hapten exposure. The overall study: Diphenylcyclopropenone doses were given weekly to the scalps of patients across the roughly 23-week study. How much TCR each sample yielded varied, mostly because pooled library volumes differed slightly. Points from the study as a whole: With DPC sensitization, TCRs exceeding 1 in 1000 frequency showed no change.

Specified time point: patch test 3, about 24 weeks after DPC sensitization. The treatment was: therapeutic diphenylcyclopropenone sensitization with weekly scalp DPC. CDR3 length equals 14 residues. The germline gives CDR1 LNHNV, CDR2 YYDKDF (reference sequence). Trimming pared 0 bases from V and 4 bases from J, leaving 7 bases between. For this clonotype: As yet, its antigen is unknown.

TCRdb used MiXCR to reprocess the RACE reads, holding one entry per CDR3 protein. The sample includes approximately 160,000 distinct CDR3 sequences, 25% to 30% of them seen just once. V and J are TRBV15 and TRBJ2-1, with unresolved D. Source: whole blood, taken in connection with sensitization to the hapten diphenylcyclopropenone (DPC). The receptor comes from a woman younger than 35 with alopecia areata. Some clones in this sample may be carry-over from other donors' samples. CDR3 residues: CATSRELAYNEQFF. CDR3 sequence (DNA): TGTGCCACCAGCAGAGAGCTGGCGTACAATGAGCAGTTCTTC.